A selection of T cell receptor beta chains follows, all from one sample in a study of blood T cell repertoires in COVID-19. Repertoires were generated with immunoSEQ multiplex PCR, while TCRdb's copy carries only in-frame clones and drops some. The sample has some 500,000 clones; roughly 90% are singletons. Sequencing used PBMCs or T cells enriched from blood (not recorded which). The receptor set was obtained from a woman in her 40s who had recovered from COVID-19. The CDR3 runs from the conserved cysteine through the conserved F or W. D genes are given only for firm matches. A row's size may be missing; if present it is once, few, many or a size class.

clone size	D gene	V gene	J gene	CDR3 protein	CDR3 DNA
-	-	TRBV3-1/TRBV3-2	TRBJ2-4	CASSQVERHLAKNIQYF	TGTGCCAGCAGCCAGGTTGAGCGTCACTTAGCCAAAAACATTCAGTACTTC
-	-	TRBV12-3/TRBV12-4	TRBJ1-3	CASTPLGGNTIYF	TGTGCCAGCACTCCGCTCGGTGGAAACACCATATATTTT
-	TRBD1	TRBV19	TRBJ2-1	CASQDRAGATYNEQFF	TGTGCCAGTCAGGACAGGGCCGGTGCAACCTACAATGAGCAGTTCTTC
-	-	TRBV5-4	TRBJ2-5	CASSLGARGPRQETQYF	TGTGCCAGCAGCTTAGGCGCCCGGGGTCCCCGCCAAGAGACCCAGTACTTC
-	TRBD2	TRBV11-2	TRBJ2-2	CASSPRALAGDTGELFF	TGTGCCAGCAGCCCGCGCGCACTAGCGGGAGACACCGGGGAGCTGTTTTTT
-	-	TRBV6-2/TRBV6-3	TRBJ1-5	CASSLRLVVGNQPQHF	TGTGCCAGCAGTCTCAGACTGGTTGTCGGCAATCAGCCCCAGCATTTT
-	TRBD1	TRBV5-4	TRBJ1-2	CASSLTDRGYGYTF	TGTGCCAGCAGCTTGACAGACAGGGGCTATGGCTACACCTTC
once	-	TRBV27	TRBJ2-1	CASSPGTRGYNEQFF	TGTGCCAGCAGTCCTGGGACAAGGGGCTACAATGAGCAGTTCTTC
-	-	TRBV13	TRBJ1-1	CASSLGGEGTEAFF	TGTGCCAGCAGCTTAGGCGGAGAGGGCACTGAAGCTTTCTTT
-	TRBD2	TRBV24-1	TRBJ2-1	CATSDPASTSGAYNEQFF	TGTGCCACCAGTGATCCCGCCTCGACTAGCGGAGCCTACAATGAGCAGTTCTTC
-	-	TRBV15	TRBJ2-2	CATSRAGVSGELFF	TGTGCCACCAGCAGAGCGGGGGTCTCCGGGGAGCTGTTTTTT
-	-	TRBV19	TRBJ1-1	CASGFFPDTEAFF	TGTGCCAGTGGCTTTTTCCCCGACACTGAAGCTTTCTTT
-	-	TRBV2	TRBJ2-7	CASLPDSYEQYF	TGTGCCAGCCTCCCAGACTCCTACGAGCAGTACTTC
-	TRBD1	TRBV3-1/TRBV3-2	TRBJ1-5	CASSQAPGQGDQPQHF	TGTGCCAGCAGCCAAGCACCGGGACAGGGGGATCAGCCCCAGCATTTT
-	TRBD1	TRBV4-1	TRBJ2-5	CASSQATGLETQYF	TGCGCCAGCAGCCAAGCGACAGGGCTAGAGACCCAGTACTTC
-	TRBD2	TRBV4-1	TRBJ2-7	CASSQTGLADSYEQYF	TGCGCCAGCAGCCAAACCGGACTAGCGGACTCCTACGAGCAGTACTTC
-	-	TRBV21-1	TRBJ1-4	CASSNEEANKTRELFF	TGTGCCAGCAGCAACGAAGAGGCGAACAAAACCAGGGAACTGTTTTTT
-	TRBD1	TRBV29-1	TRBJ2-3	CSVVEYRGSTDTQYF	TGCAGCGTGGTAGAATACAGGGGAAGCACAGATACGCAGTATTTT
-	-	TRBV14	TRBJ2-3	CASSLGGALPSTDTQYF	TGTGCCAGCAGCCTTGGGGGGGCTCTACCTAGCACAGATACGCAGTATTTT
-	-	TRBV5-6	TRBJ1-3	CASSLTGFGNTIYF	TGTGCCAGCAGCTTGACAGGGTTTGGAAACACCATATATTTT
few	TRBD1	TRBV18	TRBJ1-1	CASSRQGNTEAFF	TGTGCCAGCTCAAGACAGGGAAACACTGAAGCTTTCTTT
once	-	TRBV6-5	TRBJ1-1	CASSYTGRTEAFF	TGTGCCAGCAGTTACACAGGTCGGACTGAAGCTTTCTTT
once	TRBD2	TRBV7-2	TRBJ2-7	CASSLVAGTYEQYF	TGTGCCAGCAGCTTAGTAGCGGGGACCTACGAGCAGTACTTC
-	TRBD2	TRBV29-1	TRBJ2-1	CSATSLAGFTYNEQFF	TGCAGCGCTACTTCACTAGCGGGGTTTACCTACAATGAGCAGTTCTTC
-	TRBD1	TRBV7-2	TRBJ2-1	CASSLWGQVDSYNEQFF	TGTGCCAGCAGCTTATGGGGACAGGTTGACTCCTACAATGAGCAGTTCTTC
-	-	TRBV20-1	TRBJ2-7	CSANSGHEQYF	TGCAGTGCTAATAGCGGACACGAGCAGTACTTC
-	TRBD2	TRBV3-1/TRBV3-2	TRBJ2-1	CASSQAVGGDEQFF	TGTGCCAGCAGCCAAGCAGTCGGGGGGGATGAGCAGTTCTTC
many	-	TRBV11-3	TRBJ2-7	CASSFGGIYEQYF	TGTGCCAGCAGCTTTGGGGGGATTTACGAGCAGTACTTC
-	-	TRBV9	TRBJ2-1	CASSVRDPGGAYNEQFF	TGTGCCAGCAGCGTACGGGATCCGGGTGGTGCCTACAATGAGCAGTTCTTC
-	TRBD1	TRBV29-1	TRBJ1-2	CSDQGARNYGYTF	TGCAGCGACCAGGGGGCGCGGAACTATGGCTACACCTTC
-	TRBD1	TRBV18	TRBJ2-1	CASSRQGADNEQFF	TGTGCCAGCTCACGACAGGGGGCGGACAATGAGCAGTTCTTC
-	-	TRBV5-1	TRBJ1-4	CASSFLTSRDEKLFF	TGCGCCAGCAGCTTCCTCACTAGTAGGGATGAAAAACTGTTTTTT
-	TRBD1	TRBV5-6	TRBJ1-1	CASSTGGLNTEAFF	TGTGCCAGCAGTACAGGGGGACTGAACACTGAAGCTTTCTTT
once	TRBD2	TRBV18	TRBJ2-7	CASSPVGRGYEQYF	TGTGCCAGCTCACCCGTCGGGAGGGGCTACGAGCAGTACTTC
-	-	TRBV27	TRBJ2-6	CASSLRNSGANVLTF	TGTGCCAGCAGTCTACGCAACTCTGGGGCCAACGTCCTGACTTTC
-	TRBD2	TRBV4-3	TRBJ2-2	CASSQKLGLAGGHTGELFF	TGCGCCAGCAGCCAAAAACTGGGACTAGCGGGAGGACACACCGGGGAGCTGTTTTTT
-	TRBD2	TRBV6-5	TRBJ2-1	CASSYSDPGGNEQFF	TGTGCCAGCAGTTATTCGGATCCGGGAGGCAATGAGCAGTTCTTC
-	TRBD1	TRBV11-2	TRBJ2-7	CASSLGTGVPSEQYF	TGTGCCAGCAGCTTAGGGACAGGGGTCCCGTCCGAGCAGTACTTC
-	TRBD1	TRBV24-1	TRBJ1-2	CATSDRDSRGYTF	TGTGCCACCAGTGACCGGGACAGTCGGGGCTACACCTTC